The subject of this entry is one TCR beta chain. Germline assignment: CDR1 SGHTS and CDR2 YDEGEE. Trimming took 3 bases from V and 4 from J, leaving 14 bases between them. CDR3 length equals 16 residues. This entry is derived from a study of T cell responses to AZD1222 COVID-19 vaccine. Sequencing was performed with immunoSEQ multiplex PCR; in TCRdb, only in-frame clones are kept and a portion is missing. The top ten hold 16% of the sample, which has 90,000 to 100,000 clones, about nine tenths seen once. J is TRBJ1-6 and V is TRBV5-8; perhaps TRBD1 as D (6 bases). The origin of this receptor is an adult who received the AZD1222 COVID-19 vaccine. Sequenced material: peripheral blood, taken 28 days after the second AZD1222 dose. Written as DNA, the CDR3 is TGTGCCAGCAGCTGGGCAGGGGAATTATATAATTCACCCCTCCACTTT. It yields the protein CASSWAGELYNSPLHF.